The next 14 T cell receptor beta chains were all read from a single sample in a study of blood T cell repertoires in COVID-19 (dated by TCRdb to 2020 to 2022). Library construction relied on the immunoSEQ multiplex PCR assay. TCRdb carries this immuneACCESS record with in-frame sequences only. Its versions omit some clonotypes, under half of them owing to an unresolved V gene in the studies checked, with the rest unexplained. This sample gives around 230,000 clones in total; over 80% of them show up just once. About a tenth of the sample rests with the top ten. Sequencing was performed on PBMCs or T cells enriched from blood (not recorded which). These receptors were obtained from a man aged 18 to 29 with acute COVID-19.

This clone was seen a handful of times. Other DNA sequences in the same sample also yield this CDR3. V usage is TRBV7-2 and J usage is TRBJ2-3; no reliable D call. The CDR3 covers 13 residues. Trimming took off 1 base at V and 3 bases at J, with 5 bases between the two ends. Germline values: CDR1 SGHTA, CDR2 FQGNSA. The CDR3 DNA sequence: TGTGCCAGCAGCTTAGTCGTAACAGATACGCAGTATTTT. The encoded protein is CASSLVVTDTQYF.

V usage is TRBV4-3 and J usage is TRBJ2-1; TRBD2 aligns across 9 bases. CDR1 and CDR2 from the germline V gene are LGHNA and YSLEER. After removal of 1 base from V and 3 bases from J, the junction contained 4 bases not matched to a gene. The CDR3 is 16 residues long. The CDR3 DNA follows: TGCGCCAGCAGCCAAGCGGCTAGCGGGAACTACAATGAGCAGTTCTTC. Amino acid sequence: CASSQAASGNYNEQFF.

The chain is built from TRBV5-1 and TRBJ2-1, with a tentative D call TRBD2 (5 bases). The CDR3 loop spans 15 amino acids. Trimming removed 0 bases at V and 6 bases at J, with 13 bases between. CDR1 and CDR2 from the germline V gene are SGHRS and YFSETQ. The CDR3 protein is CASSLARFEGNEQFF. The CDR3 DNA is TGCGCCAGCAGCTTGGCCCGTTTTGAGGGCAATGAGCAGTTCTTC.

The genes are TRBV6-2 or TRBV6-3 and TRBJ2-5, with D hard to call. This CDR3 comprises 14 residues. CDR1 is MNHEY, CDR2 SVGEGT, per germline. V was shortened by 2 bases and J by 5 bases, with 12 bases between the two germline ends. The CDR3 DNA follows: TGTGCCAGCAGTTACGTCCAGGTTCTGGAGACCCAGTACTTC. Translation gives CASSYVQVLETQYF.

This chain links TRBV28 with TRBJ2-3; D call uncertain. V lost 5 bases and J lost 2, with 14 bases in between. The germline V gene has CDR1 MDHEN and CDR2 SYDVKM. There are 15 residues in the CDR3. CDR3 region: CASSPTFEVTDTQYF. CDR3 coding DNA: TGTGCCAGCAGTCCCACCTTCGAGGTCACAGATACGCAGTATTTT.

The chain has TRBV27 and TRBJ1-1, with D possibly matching TRBD1 (6 bases). Germline V gene lookup returns CDR1 MNHEY and CDR2 SMNVEV (reference sequence). Trimming took 6 bases from V and 8 from J, leaving 10 bases between them. The CDR3 runs to 11 residues. DNA for the CDR3: TGTGCCAGCAGATTACAGGGAGAAGCTTTCTTT. It specifies CASRLQGEAFF.

V and J are TRBV6-1 and TRBJ2-3; 11 bases are a match to TRBD2. CDR3 size: 17 residues. Trimming cost V 3 bases and J 0 bases; bases outside gene matches: 5. The germline V gene encodes CDR1 MNHNS and CDR2 SASEGT. The CDR3 loop reads CASSDLLAGGSTDTQYF. CDR3 nucleotide sequence: TGTGCCAGCAGTGACCTTTTAGCGGGAGGGAGCACAGATACGCAGTATTTT.

This chain links TRBV11-3 with TRBJ2-3; 10 nucleotides agree with TRBD1. Germline trimming cut 7 bases from V and 4 bases from J; bases unmatched to any gene: 5. Germline V CDR1 and CDR2: SGHNT, YENEEA. CDR3 length: 14 amino acids. The CDR3 nucleotides are TGTGCCAGCAACCCCGGGACAGGGGCAGATACGCAGTATTTT. This sequence encodes CASNPGTGADTQYF.

The chain employs TRBV11-2 and TRBJ2-5; the match to TRBD2 covers 8 bases. This CDR3 is 14 amino acids long. V lost 5 bases to trimming and J lost 1 base; unmatched junction nucleotides: 3. CDR1 is SGHAT and CDR2 is FQNNGV in the germline V gene. CDR3 nucleotide sequence: TGTGCCAGCAGCCGGGAGGGGGGCCAAGAGACCCAGTACTTC. Amino acid sequence: CASSREGGQETQYF. The variable domain in full, completed from reference TRBV11-2 and TRBJ2-5, reads EAGVAQSPRYKIIEKRQSVAFWCNPISGHATLYWYQQILGQGPKLLIQFQNNGVVDDSQLPKDRFSAERLKGVDSTLKIQPAKLEDSAVYLCASSREGGQETQYFGPGTRLLVL.

In nucleotides, the CDR3 is TGCGCCAGCAGCTCCAGACTAGCGGGAGTTGTGAATACGCAGTATTTT. Translated, it gives CASSSRLAGVVNTQYF. This sequence joins TRBV5-1 and TRBJ2-3; 12 bases map to TRBD2. The CDR3 spans 16 residues. Per germline, CDR1 SGHRS and CDR2 YFSETQ. J gave up 7 bases and V 3 bases, and 9 bases lay outside the gene matches.

The rearrangement links TRBV30 to TRBJ2-7; tentative D call: TRBD1 (6 bases). Germline CDR1 and CDR2: GTSNPN and SVGIG (reference sequence). With 8 bases removed from V and 1 base from J, the gap between germline ends came to 15 bases. The CDR3 spans 13 residues. The CDR3 sequence: CAQGRQGSYEQYF. For the CDR3, the DNA is TGTGCCCAGGGCAGGCAGGGGTCCTACGAGCAGTACTTC.

V is TRBV11-2 and J is TRBJ2-7, with TRBD2 identical over 11 bases. The junction had 10 bases not matched to a gene; V was cut back by 2 bases and J by 4 bases. The germline V gene encodes CDR1 SGHAT and CDR2 FQNNGV. The CDR3 totals 17 residues. The CDR3 here is CASSLKRTLAGGYEQYF. CDR3 DNA sequence: TGTGCCAGCAGCTTAAAGCGGACGCTAGCGGGAGGATACGAGCAGTACTTC.

The chain joins TRBV5-6 to TRBJ1-6; 8 bases map to TRBD1. This CDR3 contains 19 residues. V lost 5 bases, J lost 1 base, and 14 bases stayed unmatched. Germline V CDR1 and CDR2: SGHDT, YYEEEE. CDR3 residues: CASSSQARGPESYNSPLHF. The CDR3 coding sequence is TGTGCCAGCAGTTCCCAGGCCAGGGGGCCAGAATCCTATAATTCACCCCTCCACTTT.

A single count supports this clone. This rearrangement joins TRBV5-5 to TRBJ2-7; tentative D call: TRBD1 (5 bases). The CDR3 runs 12 residues. V shed 1 base and J shed 3 bases, with 5 bases lying between them. Germline V gene data show CDR1 as SGHKS and CDR2 as YYEKEE (reference sequence). Written as DNA, the CDR3 is TGTGCCAGCAGCTTGACAGGCTACGAGCAGTACTTC. Its protein product is CASSLTGYEQYF.